This TCR beta chain was recovered during a study of human T cells and chemical hapten exposure. Background on the study: Per-sample TCR yield variation was attributed mainly to small pooled library volume differences.

The authors' total RNA extraction used unfractionated whole blood. For the library, individual cDNA molecules each received unique molecular identifiers. Original analysis: TCR counts had a median of approximately 87,000 per sample and spanned about 23,224 to 750,000. TCRdb itself ran the reads through MiXCR, one entry per CDR3 protein. These V and J calls originate from TCRdb's pipeline instead of the authors' own analysis. The sample includes roughly 3,000 distinct CDR3 sequences, 45% to 50% of them seen just once. Findings and limits, study-wide: There was no change with DPC sensitization in TCRs above 1 in 1000 frequency.

The CDR3 is made up of 14 amino acids. V gave up 3 bases and J gave up 0 bases, with 8 bases separating them. Germline CDR1 and CDR2: SQVTM and ANQGSEA. About this clonotype: Its antigen is undetermined.

The gene calls are TRBV29-1 and TRBJ2-2; D uncertain. This clonotype was obtained from a human donor who had alopecia or was a healthy volunteer (not recorded which). Some clones in this sample may be carry-over from other donors' samples. This table probably holds off-target reads from a library built for another chain. The specimen was whole blood. The CDR3 coding sequence is TGCAGCGTTGACAGCAGCTCGAACACCGGGGAGCTGTTTTTT. Translating it yields CSVDSSSNTGELFF.